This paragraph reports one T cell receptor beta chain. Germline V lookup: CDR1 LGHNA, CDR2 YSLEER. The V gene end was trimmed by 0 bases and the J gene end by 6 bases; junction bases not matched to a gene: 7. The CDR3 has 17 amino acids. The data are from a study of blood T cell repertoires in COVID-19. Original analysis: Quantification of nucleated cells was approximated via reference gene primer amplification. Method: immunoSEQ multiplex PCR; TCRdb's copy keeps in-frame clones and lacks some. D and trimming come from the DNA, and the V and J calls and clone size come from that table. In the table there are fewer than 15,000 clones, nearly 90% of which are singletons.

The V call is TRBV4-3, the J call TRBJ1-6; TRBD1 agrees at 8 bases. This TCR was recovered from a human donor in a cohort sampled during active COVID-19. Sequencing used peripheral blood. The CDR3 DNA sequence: TGCGCCAGCAGCCAAGATGGCGCAGGGGGCTTTAATTCACCCCTCCACTTT. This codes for CASSQDGAGGFNSPLHF.